The sequence of this TCR beta chain was determined in a study of cytomegalovirus exposure and HLA in healthy donors. As for the study in general: Previous work identified roughly 110 million unique TCR beta sequences from roughly 170 million T cells.

The study ran its PCR with 60 Vbeta and 13 Jbeta primers. The method was immunoSEQ multiplex PCR; TCRdb's version includes in-frame clones alone and lacks a portion of them. The sample holds roughly 110,000 clones, 60% to 80% seen once. V dropped 8 bases and J dropped 5; count of bases not matched to a gene: 8. The CDR3 length is 13 residues. The V gene's germline CDR1 is SNHLY and CDR2 FYNNEI. The rearrangement joins TRBV2 to TRBJ2-5, with TRBD1 matching over 7 bases. The clonotype originates from a man aged 40-50 years in good health and CMV-seronegative. Sequencing input: PBMCs. DNA for the CDR3: TGTGCCAGCCGACAGGGAGTCCACGAGACCCAGTACTTC. It yields the protein CASRQGVHETQYF.